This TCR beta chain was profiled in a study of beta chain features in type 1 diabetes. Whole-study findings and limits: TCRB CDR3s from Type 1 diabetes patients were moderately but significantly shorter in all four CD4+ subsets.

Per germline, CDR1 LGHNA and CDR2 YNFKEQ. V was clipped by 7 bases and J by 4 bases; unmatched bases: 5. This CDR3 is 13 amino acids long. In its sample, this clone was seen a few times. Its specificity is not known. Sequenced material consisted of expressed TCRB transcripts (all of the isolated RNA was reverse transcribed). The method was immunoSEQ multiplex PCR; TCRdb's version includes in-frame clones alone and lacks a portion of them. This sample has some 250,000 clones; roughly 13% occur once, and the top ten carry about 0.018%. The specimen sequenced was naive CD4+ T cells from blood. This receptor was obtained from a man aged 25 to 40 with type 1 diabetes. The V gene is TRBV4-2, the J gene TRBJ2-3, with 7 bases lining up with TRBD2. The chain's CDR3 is CASTGTISDTQYF. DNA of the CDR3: TGTGCCAGCACCGGGACTATTTCAGATACGCAGTATTTT.